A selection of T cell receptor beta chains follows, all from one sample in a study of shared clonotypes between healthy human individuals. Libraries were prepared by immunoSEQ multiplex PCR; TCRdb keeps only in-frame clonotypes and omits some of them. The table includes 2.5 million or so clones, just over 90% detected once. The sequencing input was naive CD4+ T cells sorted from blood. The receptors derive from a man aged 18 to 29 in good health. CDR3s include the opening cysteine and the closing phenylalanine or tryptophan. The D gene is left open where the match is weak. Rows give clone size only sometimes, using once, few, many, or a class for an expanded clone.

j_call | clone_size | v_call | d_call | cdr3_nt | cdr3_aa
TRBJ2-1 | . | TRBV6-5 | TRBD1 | TGTGCCAGCAGCCCGGGACAGGGCAATCTGGATGAGCAGTTCTTC | CASSPGQGNLDEQFF
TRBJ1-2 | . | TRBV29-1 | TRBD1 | TGCAGCGGCTCGACAGGGTATGGCTACACCTTC | CSGSTGYGYTF
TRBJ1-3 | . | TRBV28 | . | TGTGCCAGCCTAACAAACGGGCGGGGGGCCTCTGGAAACACCATATATTTT | CASLTNGRGASGNTIYF
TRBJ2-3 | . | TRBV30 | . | TGTGCCTGGAGTGGCGGGACTAGCACAGATACGCAGTATTTT | CAWSGGTSTDTQYF
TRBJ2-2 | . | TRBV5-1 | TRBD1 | TGCGCCAGCAGATCTGTCGGGACAGGACTAACCGGGGAGCTGTTTTTT | CASRSVGTGLTGELFF
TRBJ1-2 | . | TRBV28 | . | TGTGCCAGCAGTCGACAGGATTATGGCTACACCTTC | CASSRQDYGYTF
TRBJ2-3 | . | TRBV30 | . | TGTGCCTGGAAAAGAAAGGCAACTAGCACAGATACGCAGTATTTT | CAWKRKATSTDTQYF
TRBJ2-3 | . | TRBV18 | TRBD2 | TGTGCCAGCTCACCACCGTCCGGGGGAGGGGATACGCAGTATTTT | CASSPPSGGGDTQYF
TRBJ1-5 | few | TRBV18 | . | TGTGCCAGCTCACCTCCCGGAGGGAATCAGCCCCAGCATTTT | CASSPPGGNQPQHF
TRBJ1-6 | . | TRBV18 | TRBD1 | TGTGCCAGCTCACTCGAAAGACAGGGAGGAAATTCACCCCTCCACTTT | CASSLERQGGNSPLHF
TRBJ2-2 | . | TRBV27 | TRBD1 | TGTGCCAGCAGTATTCGAAGTACAGGGGTAAGGGCCGGGGAGCTGTTTTTT | CASSIRSTGVRAGELFF
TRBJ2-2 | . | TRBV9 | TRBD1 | TGTGCCAGCAGCGTAACAGGGGCGACCACCGGGGAGCTGTTTTTT | CASSVTGATTGELFF
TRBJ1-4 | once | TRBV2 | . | TGTGCCAGCAGTGCCCAAGGGGGTCCACGAGAAAAACTGTTTTTT | CASSAQGGPREKLFF
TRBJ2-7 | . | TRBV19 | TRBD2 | TGTGCCAGTAGTATGAGAGGGAGGGCGATCGACGAGCAGTACTTC | CASSMRGRAIDEQYF
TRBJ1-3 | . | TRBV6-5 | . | TGTGCCAGCAGGGGATCAGGAAACACCATATATTTT | CASRGSGNTIYF
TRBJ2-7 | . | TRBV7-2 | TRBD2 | TGTGCCAGCAGCTTGGCGGGAGGGCCCTACGAGCAGTACTTC | CASSLAGGPYEQYF
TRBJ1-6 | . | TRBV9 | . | TGTGCCAGCAGCTCCGATGCAGGAAGAAGAAATTCACCCCTCCACTTT | CASSSDAGRRNSPLHF
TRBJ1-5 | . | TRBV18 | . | TGTGCCAGCTCACCAGCCACGGAGACATCCCAGCATTTT | CASSPATETSQHF
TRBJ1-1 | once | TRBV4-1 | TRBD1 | TGCGCCAGCAGCCAACCCAGGCAGGGGGGGCGCGATGGAAGTTTCTTT | CASSQPRQGGRDGSFF
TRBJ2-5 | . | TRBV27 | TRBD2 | TGTGTCAGCAGTTTAGTTGGGCCTAGCGGCCCCCAAGAGACCCAGTACTTC | CVSSLVGPSGPQETQYF
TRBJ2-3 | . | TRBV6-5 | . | TGTGCCTCGAATCGGGGTAGCACAGATACGCAGTATTTT | CASNRGSTDTQYF
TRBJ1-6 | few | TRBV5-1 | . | TGCGCCAGCAGCTTGGATCTGAGGTCCCCTTCACCCCTCCACTTT | CASSLDLRSPSPLHF
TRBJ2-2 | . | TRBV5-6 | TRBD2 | TGTGCCAGCAGCTTGGGCGACAGCGGGGGCACCGGGGAGCTGTTTTTT | CASSLGDSGGTGELFF
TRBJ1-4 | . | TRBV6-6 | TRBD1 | TGTGCCAGCAGTTATGACAGGGCTTCTAATGAAAAACTGTTTTTT | CASSYDRASNEKLFF
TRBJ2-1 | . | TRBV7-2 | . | TGTGCCAGCAGCCCGGCTCGGGATGAGCAGTTCTTC | CASSPARDEQFF
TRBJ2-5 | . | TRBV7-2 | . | TGTGCGACAGCCGTAGCGCCTCAAGAGACCCAGTACTTC | CATAVAPQETQYF
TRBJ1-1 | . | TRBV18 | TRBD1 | TGTGCCAGCTCACCACCAGGGGGCCAGAACACTGAAGCTTTCTTT | CASSPPGGQNTEAFF
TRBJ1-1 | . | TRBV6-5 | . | TGTGCCAGCAGTTACTCGACACGGGCCACTGAAGCTTTCTTT | CASSYSTRATEAFF
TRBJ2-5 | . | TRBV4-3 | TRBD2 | TGCGCCAGCAGCCAGGGACTAGCGGGAGGCTTCCAAGAGACCCAGTACTTC | CASSQGLAGGFQETQYF
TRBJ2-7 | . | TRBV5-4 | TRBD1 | TGTGCCAGCAGCTTCTCGGGACAGGGACGGCACGAGCAGTACTTC | CASSFSGQGRHEQYF
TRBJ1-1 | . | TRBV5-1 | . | TGCGCCAGCAGCTTGTCAGGGTCTGACACTGAAGCTTTCTTT | CASSLSGSDTEAFF
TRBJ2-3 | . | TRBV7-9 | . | TGTGCCAGCAGCTCGACAGTGCCAGATACGCAGTATTTT | CASSSTVPDTQYF
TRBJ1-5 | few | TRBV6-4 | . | TGTGCCAGCAGTGTAGGACTCAACCAGCCCCAGCATTTT | CASSVGLNQPQHF
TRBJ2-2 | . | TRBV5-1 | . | TGCGCCAGCAGCTCTATGACAGGGAACACCGGGGAGCTGTTTTTT | CASSSMTGNTGELFF
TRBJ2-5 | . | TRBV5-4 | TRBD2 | TGTGCCAGCAGCTTCGTACTAGCGGGAGGGAGGGAGACCCAGTACTTC | CASSFVLAGGRETQYF
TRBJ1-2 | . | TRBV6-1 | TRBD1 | TGTGCCAGCGACAGGGACCCGCCGGGTGGCTACACCTTC | CASDRDPPGGYTF
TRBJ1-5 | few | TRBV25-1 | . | TGTGCCAGCAGTGAATCCGGACATCTCCAGCCCCAGCATTTT | CASSESGHLQPQHF
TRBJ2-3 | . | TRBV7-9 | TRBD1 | TGTGCCAGCAGCATGCCGGGACAGGTCACAGATACGCAGTATTTT | CASSMPGQVTDTQYF
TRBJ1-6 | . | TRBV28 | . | TGTGCCAGCAGCAGCGCTGGCTCACCCCTCCACTTT | CASSSAGSPLHF
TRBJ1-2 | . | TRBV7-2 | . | TGTGCCAGCAGCCAAGGGGGAGGGTTTCGGTATGGAAATGGCTACACCTTC | CASSQGGGFRYGNGYTF
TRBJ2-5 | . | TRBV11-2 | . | TGTGCCAGCAGCTCAGGACTAAGTGAGACCCAGTACTTC | CASSSGLSETQYF
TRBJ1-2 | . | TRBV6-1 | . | TGTGCCACCCGAAATTCAGGGTCACACGATGGCTACACCTTC | CATRNSGSHDGYTF
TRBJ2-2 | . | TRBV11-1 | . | TGTGCCAGCAGCTTAGTTGTGAACACCGGGGAGCTGTTTTTT | CASSLVVNTGELFF
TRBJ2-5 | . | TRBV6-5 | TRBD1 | TGTGCCAGCAGTTCCCCAGGGACAGGGCGGGAGACCCAGTACTTC | CASSSPGTGRETQYF
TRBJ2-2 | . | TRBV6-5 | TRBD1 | TGTGCCAGCAGTTACCAGGCAGGGGGTGGGAACGGGGAGCTGTTTTTT | CASSYQAGGGNGELFF
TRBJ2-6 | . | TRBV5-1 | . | TGCGCCAGCAGCTTAACGGCTGGGGCCAACGTCCTGACTTTC | CASSLTAGANVLTF
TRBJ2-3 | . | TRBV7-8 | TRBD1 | TGTGCCAGCAGCCCGCGCGAGACAGGGAGAGTCGCAGATACGCAGTATTTT | CASSPRETGRVADTQYF
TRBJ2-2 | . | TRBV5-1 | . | TGCGCCAGCAGCTTGGTGTCCAGCGGGCTGAACACCGGGGAGCTGTTTTTT | CASSLVSSGLNTGELFF
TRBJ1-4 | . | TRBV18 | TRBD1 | TGTGCCAGCTCATTCTCCGGGACAGGGGGTGAAAAACTGTTTTTT | CASSFSGTGGEKLFF
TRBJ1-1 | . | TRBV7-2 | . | TGTGCCAGCAGCCCAACTCAGGCAGGCACGGGCCGTTTCTTT | CASSPTQAGTGRFF
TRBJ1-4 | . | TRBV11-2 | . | TGTGCCAGCAGCTCCTTGACAGGCAATAATGAAAAACTGTTTTTT | CASSSLTGNNEKLFF
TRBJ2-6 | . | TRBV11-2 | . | TGTGCCAGCAGCTTAGTTTCCGGACAGAACGGGGCTGGGGCCAACGTCCTGACTTTC | CASSLVSGQNGAGANVLTF
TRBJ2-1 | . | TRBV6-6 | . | TGTGCCAGCAGCTACAATGAGCAGTTCTTC | CASSYNEQFF
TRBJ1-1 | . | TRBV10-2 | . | TGCGCCAGCACTGATAGGGGAGCTGAAGCTTTCTTT | CASTDRGAEAFF
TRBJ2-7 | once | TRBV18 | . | TGTGCCAGCTCACCGCCACCGCCAGGGAGAATTCCCGAGCAGTACTTC | CASSPPPPGRIPEQYF
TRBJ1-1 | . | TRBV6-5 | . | TGTGCCAGCAGTTACTCGATTGGGGGGAACACTGAAGCTTTCTTT | CASSYSIGGNTEAFF
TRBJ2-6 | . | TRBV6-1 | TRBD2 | TGTGCCAGCAGTGTTCTGGTGCTAGCGGGATCCCAAGCCGGGGCCAACGTCCTGACTTTC | CASSVLVLAGSQAGANVLTF
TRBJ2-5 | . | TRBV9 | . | TGTGCCAGCAGCGCGAGGGGGACGACCGGGGAAGAGACCCAGTACTTC | CASSARGTTGEETQYF
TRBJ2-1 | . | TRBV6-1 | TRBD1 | TGTGCCAGCAGGACCCGGGACAGGTCCTACAATGAGCAGTTCTTC | CASRTRDRSYNEQFF